This is a list of T cell receptor beta chains from one sample in a study of blood T cell repertoires in COVID-19. The repertoire was sequenced with immunoSEQ multiplex PCR; TCRdb's copy has only in-frame clones and lacks some. The sample lists fewer than 450,000 clones; approximately 88% were seen once. The sequenced sample consisted of peripheral blood. The receptors were sampled from a woman aged 50 to 60 with COVID-19, enrolled during active disease. The CDR3 runs from the conserved cysteine through the conserved F or W. D genes are given only for firm matches. Size values are once, few and many counts, or a class for expanded clones, and some rows have none.

>TRBV5-4|NA|TRBJ2-3|TRBD2
TGTGCCAGCAGCGCGGTGGTCGCGGGGGGGCCAGGTACGCAGTATTTT
CASSAVVAGGPGTQYF
>TRBV7-3|NA|TRBJ2-3|TRBD2
TGTGCCAGCAGCCCTAGCGGGGGGGCCACAGATACGCAGTATTTT
CASSPSGGATDTQYF
>TRBV30|NA|TRBJ1-5|NA
TGTGCCTGGAGTCAGGGTGACCAGCCCCAGCATTTT
CAWSQGDQPQHF
>TRBV18|NA|TRBJ1-2|NA
TGTGCCAGCTCACCAATAGCTTCCAGGGGTGGCGGAACAGTATCTAACTATGGCTACACCTTC
CASSPIASRGGGTVSNYGYTF
>TRBV14|NA|TRBJ2-3|NA
TGTGCCAGCAGCCAATGGCAGGGGCGAGATACGCAGTATTTT
CASSQWQGRDTQYF
>TRBV7-9|NA|TRBJ1-2|TRBD1
TGTGCCAGCAGCCTAGGACAGGCGGACGCCTATGGCTACACCTTC
CASSLGQADAYGYTF
>TRBV10-2|NA|TRBJ2-6|NA
TGCGCCAGCAGGGAGACTGCGGTGGGAGCTGGGGCCAACGTCCTGACTTTC
CASRETAVGAGANVLTF
>TRBV7-9|NA|TRBJ2-2|NA
TGTGCCAGCAGCTTACAGGGGCTAGGCGGGGAGCTGTTTTTT
CASSLQGLGGELFF
>TRBV28|once|TRBJ2-3|TRBD2
TGTGCCAGCAGGTACTATAGCGGAGCGGGGGATACGCAGTATTTT
CASRYYSGAGDTQYF
>TRBV27|NA|TRBJ1-5|NA
TGTGCCAGCAGTTTATCCACAAATCAGCCCCAGCATTTT
CASSLSTNQPQHF
>TRBV2|few|TRBJ1-3|TRBD1
TGTGCCAGCAGCCTCCAGTCAGGGGGCTCTGGAAACACCATATATTTT
CASSLQSGGSGNTIYF
>TRBV2|NA|TRBJ1-1|NA
TGTGCCAGCATCCGGACTAACACTGAAGCTTTCTTT
CASIRTNTEAFF
>TRBV6-5|NA|TRBJ1-2|TRBD1
TGTGCCAGCAGCCCGGGACAGGGAGTCTATGGCTACACCTTC
CASSPGQGVYGYTF
>TRBV2|NA|TRBJ1-3|NA
TGTGCCAGCAGTGAAGCTCTGGCCGACTACTCTGGAAACACCATATATTTT
CASSEALADYSGNTIYF
>TRBV6-1|NA|TRBJ1-5|NA
TGTGCCAGCAGTGGGCGTCAGGGTCCCAGAACCCAGCCCCAGCATTTT
CASSGRQGPRTQPQHF
>TRBV18|NA|TRBJ1-2|NA
TGTGCCAGCTCAGCAGGGAAATGGATCGATGGCTACACCTTC
CASSAGKWIDGYTF
>TRBV2|NA|TRBJ1-6|TRBD1
TGTGCCAGCAGTGAAGGACGGCAGGGGGGATCACCCCTCCACTTT
CASSEGRQGGSPLHF
>TRBV19|NA|TRBJ1-1|NA
TGTGCCAGTAGTATTGCCAGGGTGAACACTGAAGCTTTCTTT
CASSIARVNTEAFF